The rows below give T cell receptor beta chains drawn from one sample of a study of early T cells in non-severe SARS-CoV-2 infection. TCRdb fed the 5' RACE reads into MiXCR, producing one record per CDR3 protein. The sample holds some 30,000 distinct CDR3 sequences, 4% to 5% seen once. The material sequenced was whole blood. The receptors were gathered from an adult who was a healthcare worker with PCR-confirmed SARS-CoV-2 infection or an uninfected control (not recorded which). Each CDR3 is given with its conserved first and last residue. Fields, in order: V gene, CDR3 length, clone size, D gene, J gene, CDR3 protein, CDR3 DNA. D genes are given only for firm matches. Some rows mark clone size as missing; the rest say once, few, many or name a class of expanded clone.

V gene: TRBV10-2
CDR3 length: 16
clone size: many
D gene: -
J gene: TRBJ1-3
CDR3 protein: CASSEFSIVFGNTIYF
CDR3 DNA: TGCGCCAGCAGTGAGTTCAGCATCGTATTTGGAAACACCATATATTTT

V gene: TRBV24-1
CDR3 length: 18
clone size: many
D gene: TRBD2
J gene: TRBJ2-3
CDR3 protein: CATSDWTSGGAKVDTQYF
CDR3 DNA: TGTGCCACCAGTGATTGGACTAGCGGGGGGGCCAAGGTAGATACGCAGTATTTT

V gene: TRBV28
CDR3 length: 13
clone size: -
D gene: TRBD1
J gene: TRBJ1-5
CDR3 protein: CASSFRGAQPQHF
CDR3 DNA: TGTGCCAGCAGTTTCAGGGGGGCTCAGCCCCAGCATTTT

V gene: TRBV11-2
CDR3 length: 14
clone size: many
D gene: -
J gene: TRBJ1-1
CDR3 protein: CASSPHAVNTEAFF
CDR3 DNA: TGTGCCAGCAGCCCACACGCGGTGAACACTGAAGCTTTCTTT

V gene: TRBV5-1
CDR3 length: 16
clone size: many
D gene: -
J gene: TRBJ1-1
CDR3 protein: CASSLGHLARNTEAFF
CDR3 DNA: TGCGCCAGCAGCTTGGGCCACCTGGCGCGGAACACTGAAGCTTTCTTT

V gene: TRBV7-2
CDR3 length: 14
clone size: many
D gene: -
J gene: TRBJ2-4
CDR3 protein: CASSSGQINNIQYF
CDR3 DNA: TGTGCCAGCAGCTCCGGACAAATAAACAACATTCAGTACTTC

V gene: TRBV28
CDR3 length: 19
clone size: many
D gene: -
J gene: TRBJ2-1
CDR3 protein: CASSPPPGTPKSSYNEQFF
CDR3 DNA: TGTGCCAGCAGCCCTCCCCCCGGGACTCCCAAGAGCTCCTACAATGAGCAGTTCTTC

V gene: TRBV3-1
CDR3 length: 14
clone size: few
D gene: TRBD2
J gene: TRBJ2-1
CDR3 protein: CASSQSSGSDEQFF
CDR3 DNA: TGTGCCAGCAGCCAATCTAGCGGTAGTGATGAGCAGTTCTTC

V gene: TRBV30
CDR3 length: 14
clone size: -
D gene: -
J gene: TRBJ2-7
CDR3 protein: CAWSGGLSSYEQYF
CDR3 DNA: TGTGCCTGGAGTGGAGGGCTGAGCTCCTACGAGCAGTACTTC

V gene: TRBV18
CDR3 length: 17
clone size: many
D gene: -
J gene: TRBJ1-4
CDR3 protein: CASSPFKRGTTNEKLFF
CDR3 DNA: TGTGCCAGCTCACCTTTTAAGAGGGGGACCACTAATGAAAAACTGTTTTTT

V gene: TRBV3-1
CDR3 length: 14
clone size: many
D gene: -
J gene: TRBJ1-4
CDR3 protein: CASSLQAINEKLFF
CDR3 DNA: TGTGCCAGCAGCCTACAAGCGATAAATGAAAAACTGTTTTTT

V gene: TRBV14
CDR3 length: 17
clone size: few
D gene: -
J gene: TRBJ2-2
CDR3 protein: CASSRSGGSIYTGELFF
CDR3 DNA: TGTGCCAGCAGCCGCTCTGGGGGGTCCATATACACCGGGGAGCTGTTTTTT

V gene: TRBV6-2/TRBV6-3
CDR3 length: 12
clone size: -
D gene: -
J gene: TRBJ1-6
CDR3 protein: CASNRDNSPLHF
CDR3 DNA: TGTGCCAGCAACAGGGATAATTCACCCCTCCACTTT

V gene: TRBV3-2
CDR3 length: 15
clone size: few
D gene: -
J gene: TRBJ2-5
CDR3 protein: CASRRTSGGKETQYF
CDR3 DNA: TGTGCCAGCAGGCGGACTAGCGGGGGGAAGGAGACCCAGTACTTC

V gene: TRBV12-3/TRBV12-4
CDR3 length: 15
clone size: many
D gene: TRBD2
J gene: TRBJ2-5
CDR3 protein: CASSYTSGVEETQYF
CDR3 DNA: TGTGCCAGCAGCTATACTAGCGGGGTCGAGGAGACCCAGTACTTC

V gene: TRBV20-1
CDR3 length: 15
clone size: many
D gene: -
J gene: TRBJ1-5
CDR3 protein: CSAPKGGERNQPQHF
CDR3 DNA: TGCAGTGCTCCCAAGGGGGGGGAACGCAATCAGCCCCAGCATTTT

V gene: TRBV30
CDR3 length: 12
clone size: many
D gene: -
J gene: TRBJ2-5
CDR3 protein: CAWMGTVGAQYF
CDR3 DNA: TGTGCCTGGATGGGAACCGTTGGGGCCCAGTACTTC

V gene: TRBV12-3/TRBV12-4
CDR3 length: 15
clone size: many
D gene: -
J gene: TRBJ2-1
CDR3 protein: CASILRQGNYNEQFF
CDR3 DNA: TGTGCCAGCATCTTAAGGCAGGGCAACTACAATGAGCAGTTCTTC

V gene: TRBV5-4
CDR3 length: 16
clone size: -
D gene: -
J gene: TRBJ2-3
CDR3 protein: CASSARRGPGTDTQYF
CDR3 DNA: TGTGCCAGCAGCGCGCGGCGGGGACCTGGGACAGATACGCAGTATTTT

V gene: TRBV7-2
CDR3 length: 15
clone size: many
D gene: -
J gene: TRBJ2-4
CDR3 protein: CASSLAADSGNIQYF
CDR3 DNA: TGTGCCAGCAGCTTAGCAGCGGACTCTGGCAACATTCAGTACTTC

V gene: TRBV14
CDR3 length: 14
clone size: few
D gene: -
J gene: TRBJ2-1
CDR3 protein: CASSPENYYNEQFF
CDR3 DNA: TGTGCCAGCAGCCCGGAGAACTACTACAATGAGCAGTTCTTC

V gene: TRBV7-3
CDR3 length: 13
clone size: many
D gene: -
J gene: TRBJ2-1
CDR3 protein: CASSSAGRSEQFF
CDR3 DNA: TGTGCCAGCAGCTCGGCAGGAAGAAGTGAGCAGTTCTTC

V gene: TRBV6-1
CDR3 length: 12
clone size: many
D gene: -
J gene: TRBJ1-1
CDR3 protein: CASTSDYTEAFF
CDR3 DNA: TGTGCCAGCACCTCTGACTACACTGAAGCTTTCTTT

V gene: TRBV15
CDR3 length: 17
clone size: -
D gene: -
J gene: TRBJ2-1
CDR3 protein: CVTSRDGQGEAYNEQFF
CDR3 DNA: TGTGTCACCAGCAGAGATGGCCAGGGCGAGGCATACAATGAGCAGTTCTTC

V gene: TRBV28
CDR3 length: 15
clone size: many
D gene: -
J gene: TRBJ2-5
CDR3 protein: CASSLNTGRQETQYF
CDR3 DNA: TGTGCCAGCAGCCTTAATACAGGTCGCCAAGAGACCCAGTACTTC

V gene: TRBV2
CDR3 length: 11
clone size: -
D gene: -
J gene: TRBJ2-3
CDR3 protein: CASSVADTQYF
CDR3 DNA: TGTGCCAGCAGTGTTGCAGATACGCAGTATTTT